These T cell receptor beta chains were read from a single sample in a study of regulatory T cells in long-lasting Graves disease. MiXCR was run by TCRdb on the multiplex PCR reads, yielding one entry per CDR3 protein. Among a few hundred thousand distinct CDR3 sequences listed, 15% to 20% were seen once. The same specimen was also included in a second study, on T cells in Graves' hyperthyroidism and ophthalmopathy.

The specimen comprised peripheral blood mononuclear cells (PBMCs), sampled at new diagnosis, from a patient treated with antithyroid drugs. The origin of the receptors is a woman between 25 and 40 years old with Graves disease. CDR3s include the opening cysteine and the closing phenylalanine or tryptophan. A D gene is named only where the DNA matches it firmly. The size field is filled for only some rows; it gives once, few, many or a size class.

J gene: TRBJ2-1; CDR3 length: 16; clone size: many; V gene: TRBV6-5; D gene: .; CDR3 protein: CASSYYQVPTLNEQFF; CDR3 DNA: TGTGCCAGCAGTTACTACCAGGTTCCCACTCTCAATGAGCAGTTCTTC
J gene: TRBJ2-1; CDR3 length: 14; clone size: many; V gene: TRBV20-1; D gene: TRBD1; CDR3 protein: CSARGGTGWDEQFF; CDR3 DNA: TGCAGTGCTAGAGGGGGGACAGGTTGGGATGAGCAGTTCTTC
J gene: TRBJ1-1; CDR3 length: 17; clone size: many; V gene: TRBV14; D gene: .; CDR3 protein: CASSQELYGYKNTEAFF; CDR3 DNA: TGTGCCAGCAGCCAAGAACTTTATGGGTACAAGAACACTGAAGCTTTCTTT
J gene: TRBJ2-5; CDR3 length: 14; clone size: many; V gene: TRBV12-3/TRBV12-4; D gene: .; CDR3 protein: CASSFFGSQETQYF; CDR3 DNA: TGTGCCAGCAGTTTCTTCGGGTCCCAAGAGACCCAGTACTTC
J gene: TRBJ2-5; CDR3 length: 17; clone size: .; V gene: TRBV5-4; D gene: .; CDR3 protein: CASSPKQPGPSRETQYF; CDR3 DNA: TGTGCCAGCAGCCCAAAGCAACCCGGACCCTCACGGGAGACCCAGTACTTC
J gene: TRBJ2-3; CDR3 length: 15; clone size: many; V gene: TRBV11-2; D gene: .; CDR3 protein: CASSLRAQGTDTQYF; CDR3 DNA: TGTGCCAGCAGCTTAAGGGCCCAGGGCACAGATACGCAGTATTTT
J gene: TRBJ2-3; CDR3 length: 16; clone size: few; V gene: TRBV19; D gene: .; CDR3 protein: CASSIRGDFGSNTQYF; CDR3 DNA: TGTGCCAGTAGTATCCGAGGGGACTTCGGGTCCAATACGCAGTATTTT
J gene: TRBJ2-1; CDR3 length: 13; clone size: many; V gene: TRBV6-1; D gene: .; CDR3 protein: CASSELGYNEQFF; CDR3 DNA: TGTGCCAGCAGTGAATTGGGGTACAATGAGCAGTTCTTC
J gene: TRBJ1-1; CDR3 length: 15; clone size: many; V gene: TRBV5-1; D gene: .; CDR3 protein: CASSLGGRGGTEAFF; CDR3 DNA: TGCGCCAGCAGCTTGGGGGGACGGGGTGGCACTGAAGCTTTCTTT
J gene: TRBJ1-3; CDR3 length: 15; clone size: many; V gene: TRBV20-1; D gene: .; CDR3 protein: CSASRNRASGNTIYF; CDR3 DNA: TGCAGTGCTAGCCGGAACAGGGCCTCTGGAAACACCATATATTTT
J gene: TRBJ2-1; CDR3 length: 16; clone size: many; V gene: TRBV2; D gene: TRBD2; CDR3 protein: CASEVAGGRLIDEQFF; CDR3 DNA: TGTGCCAGCGAGGTAGCGGGGGGGCGTTTGATTGATGAGCAGTTCTTC
J gene: TRBJ1-4; CDR3 length: 15; clone size: few; V gene: TRBV5-5; D gene: .; CDR3 protein: CASSSGSNRGEKLFF; CDR3 DNA: TGTGCCAGCAGCTCAGGCTCAAATAGAGGTGAAAAACTGTTTTTT
J gene: TRBJ1-4; CDR3 length: 14; clone size: many; V gene: TRBV2; D gene: .; CDR3 protein: CASSENGSVEKLFF; CDR3 DNA: TGTGCCAGCAGTGAGAATGGGTCAGTCGAAAAACTGTTTTTT